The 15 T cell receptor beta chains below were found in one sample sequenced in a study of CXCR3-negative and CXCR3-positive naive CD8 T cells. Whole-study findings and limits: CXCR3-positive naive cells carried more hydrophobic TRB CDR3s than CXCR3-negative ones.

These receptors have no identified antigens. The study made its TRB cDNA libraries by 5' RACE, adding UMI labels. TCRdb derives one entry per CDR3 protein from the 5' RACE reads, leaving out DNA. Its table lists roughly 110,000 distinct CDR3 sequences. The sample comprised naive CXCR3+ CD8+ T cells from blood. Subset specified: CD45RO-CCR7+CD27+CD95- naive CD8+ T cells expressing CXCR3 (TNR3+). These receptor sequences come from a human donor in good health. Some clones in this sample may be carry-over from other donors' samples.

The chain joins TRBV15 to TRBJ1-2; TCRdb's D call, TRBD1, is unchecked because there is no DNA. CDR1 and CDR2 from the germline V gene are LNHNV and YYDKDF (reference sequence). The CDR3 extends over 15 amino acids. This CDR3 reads CATSRDRGSYYGYTF.

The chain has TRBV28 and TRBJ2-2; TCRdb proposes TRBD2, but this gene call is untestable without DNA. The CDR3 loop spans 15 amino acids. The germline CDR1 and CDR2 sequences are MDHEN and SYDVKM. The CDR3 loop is CASSSWEGQTGELFF. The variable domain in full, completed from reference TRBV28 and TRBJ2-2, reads DVKVTQSSRYLVKRTGEKVFLECVQDMDHENMFWYRQDPGLGLRLIYFSYDVKMKEKGDIPEGYSVSREKKERFSLILESASTNQTSMYLCASSSWEGQTGELFFGEGSRLTVL.

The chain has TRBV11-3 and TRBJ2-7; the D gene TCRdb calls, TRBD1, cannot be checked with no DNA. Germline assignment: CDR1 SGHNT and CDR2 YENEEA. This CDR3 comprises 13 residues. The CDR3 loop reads CASSLEQGVEQYF.

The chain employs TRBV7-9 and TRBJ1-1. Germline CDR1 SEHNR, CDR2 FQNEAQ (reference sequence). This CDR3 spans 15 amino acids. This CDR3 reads CASSLTGLRITEAFF.

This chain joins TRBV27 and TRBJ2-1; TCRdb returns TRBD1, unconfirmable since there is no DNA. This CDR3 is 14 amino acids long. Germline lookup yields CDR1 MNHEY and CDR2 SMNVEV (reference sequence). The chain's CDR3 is CANSLGALSNEQFF.

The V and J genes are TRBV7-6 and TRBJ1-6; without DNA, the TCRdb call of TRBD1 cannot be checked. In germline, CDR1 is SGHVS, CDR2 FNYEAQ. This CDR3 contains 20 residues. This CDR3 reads CASSPLAGTGLTPPNSPLHF.

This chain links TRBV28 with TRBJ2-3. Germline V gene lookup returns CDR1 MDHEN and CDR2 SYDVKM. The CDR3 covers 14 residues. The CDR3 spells CASSPTDQRDTQYF.

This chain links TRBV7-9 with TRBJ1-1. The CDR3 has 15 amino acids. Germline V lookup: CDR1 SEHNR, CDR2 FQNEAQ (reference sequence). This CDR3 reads CASSLAQGLNTEAFF.

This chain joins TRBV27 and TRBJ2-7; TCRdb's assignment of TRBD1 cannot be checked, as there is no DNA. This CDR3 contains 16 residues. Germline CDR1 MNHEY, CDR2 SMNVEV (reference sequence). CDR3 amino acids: CASSPFPDRVLYEQYF.

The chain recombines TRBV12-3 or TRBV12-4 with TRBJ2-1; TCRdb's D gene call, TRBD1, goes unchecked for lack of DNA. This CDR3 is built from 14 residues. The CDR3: CASSPGTGDNEQFF.

Here the CDR3 reads CATYPRDDSGRPYNEQFF. This rearrangement joins TRBV10-3 to TRBJ2-1; TCRdb reports TRBD1, a call that lacks DNA to check it against. CDR3 length equals 18 residues. Germline values: CDR1 ENHRY, CDR2 SYGVKD.

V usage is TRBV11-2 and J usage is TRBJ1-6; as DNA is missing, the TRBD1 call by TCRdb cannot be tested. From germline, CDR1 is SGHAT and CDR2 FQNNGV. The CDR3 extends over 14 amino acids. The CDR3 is CASSLAGGNSPLHF.

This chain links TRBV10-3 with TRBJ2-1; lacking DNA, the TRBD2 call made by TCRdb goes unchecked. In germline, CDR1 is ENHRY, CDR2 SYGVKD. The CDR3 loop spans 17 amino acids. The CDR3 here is CAIREHPRTSGSNEQFF.

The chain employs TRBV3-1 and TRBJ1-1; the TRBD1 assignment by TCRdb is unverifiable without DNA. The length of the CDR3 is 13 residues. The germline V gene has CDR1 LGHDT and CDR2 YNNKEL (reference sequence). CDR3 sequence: CASSQPGMGEAFF. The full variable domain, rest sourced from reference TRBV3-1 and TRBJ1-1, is DTAVSQTPKYLVTQMGNDKSIKCEQNLGHDTMYWYKQDSKKFLKIMFSYNNKELIINETVPNRFSPKSPDKAHLNLHINSLELGDSAVYFCASSQPGMGEAFFGQGTRLTVV.

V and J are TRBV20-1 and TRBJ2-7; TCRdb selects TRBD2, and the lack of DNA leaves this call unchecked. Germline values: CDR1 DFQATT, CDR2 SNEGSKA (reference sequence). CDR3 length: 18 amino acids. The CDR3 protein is CSVLTPGLAGGSSYEQYF.